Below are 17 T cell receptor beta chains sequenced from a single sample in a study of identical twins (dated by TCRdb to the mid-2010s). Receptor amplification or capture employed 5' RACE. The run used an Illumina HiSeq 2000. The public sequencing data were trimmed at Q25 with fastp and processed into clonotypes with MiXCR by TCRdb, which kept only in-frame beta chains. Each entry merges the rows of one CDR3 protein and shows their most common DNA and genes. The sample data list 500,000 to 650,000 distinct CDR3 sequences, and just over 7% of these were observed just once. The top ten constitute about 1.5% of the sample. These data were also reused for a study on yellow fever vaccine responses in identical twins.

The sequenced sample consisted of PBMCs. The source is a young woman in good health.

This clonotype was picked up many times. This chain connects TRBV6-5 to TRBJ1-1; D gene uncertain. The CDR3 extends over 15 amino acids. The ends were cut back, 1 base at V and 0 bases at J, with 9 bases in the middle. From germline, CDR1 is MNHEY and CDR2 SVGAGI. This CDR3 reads CASSYLQKMNTEAFF. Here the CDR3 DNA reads TGTGCCAGCAGTTACTTGCAGAAAATGAACACTGAAGCTTTCTTT.

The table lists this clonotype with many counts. The CDR3 DNA sequence: TGTGCCAGCAGCTTTAAAGATCCGCCGCCAACCGGGGAGCTGTTTTTT. It yields the protein CASSFKDPPPTGELFF. The chain employs TRBV7-8 and TRBJ2-2; no reliable D call. This CDR3 comprises 16 residues. Germline V gene data show CDR1 as SGHVS and CDR2 as FQNEAQ. V lost 3 bases to trimming and J lost 5 bases, with 16 bases between them.

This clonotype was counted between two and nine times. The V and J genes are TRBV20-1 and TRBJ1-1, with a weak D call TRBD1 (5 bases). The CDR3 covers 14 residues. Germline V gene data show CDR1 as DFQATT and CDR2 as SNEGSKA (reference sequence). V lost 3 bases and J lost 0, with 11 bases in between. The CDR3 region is CSASLGPMNTEAFF. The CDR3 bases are TGCAGTGCTAGTCTGGGGCCGATGAACACTGAAGCTTTCTTT.

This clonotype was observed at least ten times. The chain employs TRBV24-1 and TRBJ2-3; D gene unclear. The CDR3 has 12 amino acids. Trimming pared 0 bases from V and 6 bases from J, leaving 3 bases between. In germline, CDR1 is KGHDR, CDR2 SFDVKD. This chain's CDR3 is CATSDLEDTQYF. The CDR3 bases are TGTGCCACCAGTGATTTGGAGGATACGCAGTATTTT.

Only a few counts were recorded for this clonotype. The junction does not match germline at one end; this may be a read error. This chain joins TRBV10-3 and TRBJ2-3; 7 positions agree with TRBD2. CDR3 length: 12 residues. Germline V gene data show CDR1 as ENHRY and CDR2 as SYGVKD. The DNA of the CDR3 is TGTGCCACCAGTAGCGGGCCCCATACGCAGTATTTT. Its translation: CATSSGPHTQYF.

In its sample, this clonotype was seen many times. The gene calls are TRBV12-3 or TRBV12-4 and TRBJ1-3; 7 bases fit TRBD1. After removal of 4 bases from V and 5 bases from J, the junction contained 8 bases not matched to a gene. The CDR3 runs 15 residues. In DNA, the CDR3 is TGTGCCAGCAGTTCCCAGGGGGGACAGCGAAACACCATATATTTT. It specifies CASSSQGGQRNTIYF.

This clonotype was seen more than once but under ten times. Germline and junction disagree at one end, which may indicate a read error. The CDR3 DNA sequence: TGTGCCAGCAGCCAGGGGACAGGTGAGAAGTTCTTC. Encoded protein: CASSQGTGEKFF. V usage is TRBV3-1 and J usage is TRBJ2-1; 8 bases align to TRBD1. CDR3 length: 12 residues. Germline V gives CDR1 LGHDT, CDR2 YNNKEL (reference sequence).

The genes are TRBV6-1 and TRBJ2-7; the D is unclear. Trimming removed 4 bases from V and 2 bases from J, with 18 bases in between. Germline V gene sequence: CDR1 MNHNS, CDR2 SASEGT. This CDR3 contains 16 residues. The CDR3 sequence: CASSALIPGPTYEQYF. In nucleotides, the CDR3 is TGTGCCAGCAGTGCCCTCATCCCGGGTCCCACCTACGAGCAGTACTTC.

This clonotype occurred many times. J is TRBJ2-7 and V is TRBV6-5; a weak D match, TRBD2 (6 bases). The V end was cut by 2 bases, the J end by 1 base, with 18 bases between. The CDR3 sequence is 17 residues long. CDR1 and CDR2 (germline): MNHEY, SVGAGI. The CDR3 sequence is CASSYTPGASGSYEQYF. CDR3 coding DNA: TGTGCCAGCAGTTACACACCTGGGGCCAGCGGGTCCTACGAGCAGTACTTC.

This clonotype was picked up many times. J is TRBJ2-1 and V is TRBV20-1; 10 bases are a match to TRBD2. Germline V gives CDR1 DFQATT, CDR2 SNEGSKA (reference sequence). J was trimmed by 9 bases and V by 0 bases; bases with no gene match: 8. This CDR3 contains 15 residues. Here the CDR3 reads CSARDNSLAGVEQFF. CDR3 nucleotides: TGCAGTGCTAGAGATAACTCGCTAGCGGGAGTTGAGCAGTTCTTC.

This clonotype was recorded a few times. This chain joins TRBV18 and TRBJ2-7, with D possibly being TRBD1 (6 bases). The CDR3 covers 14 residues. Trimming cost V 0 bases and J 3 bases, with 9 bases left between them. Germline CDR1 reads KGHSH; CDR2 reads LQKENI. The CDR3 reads CASSPPGANYEQYF. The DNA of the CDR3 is TGTGCCAGCTCACCACCGGGGGCGAACTACGAGCAGTACTTC.

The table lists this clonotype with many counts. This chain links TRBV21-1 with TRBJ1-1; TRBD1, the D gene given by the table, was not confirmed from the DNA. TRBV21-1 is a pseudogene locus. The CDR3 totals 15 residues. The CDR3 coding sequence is TGTGCCAGCAGCAAAGGGGGGCGCGGGTACACTGAAGCTTTCTTT. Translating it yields CASSKGGRGYTEAFF.

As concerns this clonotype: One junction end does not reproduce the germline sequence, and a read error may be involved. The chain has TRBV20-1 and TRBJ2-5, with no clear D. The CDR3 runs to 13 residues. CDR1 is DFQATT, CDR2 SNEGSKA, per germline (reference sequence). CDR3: CSAILLRRETHYF. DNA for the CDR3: TGCAGTGCTATATTACTGCGTCGAGAGACCCACTACTTC.

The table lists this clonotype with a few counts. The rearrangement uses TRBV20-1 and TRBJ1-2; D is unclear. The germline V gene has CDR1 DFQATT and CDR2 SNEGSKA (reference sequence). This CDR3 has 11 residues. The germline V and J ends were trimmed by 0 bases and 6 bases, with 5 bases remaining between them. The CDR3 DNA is TGCAGTGCTAGAGAACCGGATGGCTACACCTTC. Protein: CSAREPDGYTF.

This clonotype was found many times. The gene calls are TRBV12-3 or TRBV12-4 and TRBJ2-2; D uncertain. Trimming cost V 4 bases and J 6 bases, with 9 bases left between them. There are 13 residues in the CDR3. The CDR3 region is CASSSLRSGELFF. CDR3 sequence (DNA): TGTGCCAGCAGTTCCTTACGCTCCGGGGAGCTGTTTTTT.

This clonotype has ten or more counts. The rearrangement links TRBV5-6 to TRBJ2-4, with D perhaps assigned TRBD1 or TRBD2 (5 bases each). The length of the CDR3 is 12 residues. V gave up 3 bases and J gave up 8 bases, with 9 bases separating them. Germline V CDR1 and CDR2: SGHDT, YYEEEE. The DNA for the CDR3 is TGTGCCAGCAGCTGGGGGACGTACATTCAGTACTTC. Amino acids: CASSWGTYIQYF.

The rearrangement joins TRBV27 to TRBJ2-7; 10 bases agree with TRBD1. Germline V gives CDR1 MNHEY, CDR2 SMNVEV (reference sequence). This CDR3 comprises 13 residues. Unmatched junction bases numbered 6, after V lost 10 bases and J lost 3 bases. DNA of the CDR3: TGTGCCACCGGGACAGGGGCTCTCTACGAGCAGTACTTC. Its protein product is CATGTGALYEQYF.